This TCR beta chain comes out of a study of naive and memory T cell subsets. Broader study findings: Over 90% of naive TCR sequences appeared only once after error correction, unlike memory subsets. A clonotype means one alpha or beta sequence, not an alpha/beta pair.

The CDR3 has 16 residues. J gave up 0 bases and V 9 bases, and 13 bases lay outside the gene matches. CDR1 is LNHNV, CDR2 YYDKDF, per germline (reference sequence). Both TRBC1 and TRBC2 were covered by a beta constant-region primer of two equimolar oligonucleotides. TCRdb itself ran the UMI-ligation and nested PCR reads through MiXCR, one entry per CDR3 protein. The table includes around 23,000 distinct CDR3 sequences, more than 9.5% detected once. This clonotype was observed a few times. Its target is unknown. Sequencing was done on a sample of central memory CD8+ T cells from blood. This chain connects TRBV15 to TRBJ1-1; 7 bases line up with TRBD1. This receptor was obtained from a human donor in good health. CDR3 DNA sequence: TGTGCCACACAGGTAGGGGCAGGGGGGGTGAACACTGAAGCTTTCTTT. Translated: CATQVGAGGVNTEAFF.